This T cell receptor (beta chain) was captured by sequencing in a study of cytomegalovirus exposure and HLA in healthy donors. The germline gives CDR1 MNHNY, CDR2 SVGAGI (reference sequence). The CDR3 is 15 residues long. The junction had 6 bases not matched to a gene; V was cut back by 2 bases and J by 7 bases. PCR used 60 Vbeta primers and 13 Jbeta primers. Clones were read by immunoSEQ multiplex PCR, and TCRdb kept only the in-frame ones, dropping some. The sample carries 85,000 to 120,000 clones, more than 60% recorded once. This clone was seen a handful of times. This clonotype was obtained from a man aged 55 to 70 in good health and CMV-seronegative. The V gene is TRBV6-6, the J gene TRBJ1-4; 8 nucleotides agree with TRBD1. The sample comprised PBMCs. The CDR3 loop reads CASSYRGQGVEKLFF. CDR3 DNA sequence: TGTGCCAGCAGTTACCGTGGACAGGGAGTTGAAAAACTGTTTTTT.